A selection of T cell receptor beta chains follows, all from one sample in a study of vaccination effects on CD4 cells after COVID-19. Their antigens are not known. Assay used: immunoSEQ multiplex PCR; TCRdb lists only in-frame clones, some missing. The sample contains about 61,000 clones, 81% of which appear only once. Sequences were derived from CD4+ T cells from PBMCs cultured with HCoV-229E spike peptides, sampled before COVID-19 vaccination. The receptor set was obtained from a human donor who received a COVID-19 vaccine. CDR3s include the opening cysteine and the closing phenylalanine or tryptophan. Fields, in order: V gene, J gene, CDR3 length, D gene, clone size, CDR3 protein, CDR3 DNA. D genes are given only for firm matches. Expanded clones get a size class; other rows say once, few or many, or leave the size out.

>TRBV5-4|TRBJ1-1|15|NA|NA
CASSLLGQGHNRAFF
TGTGCCAGCAGCTTGCTCGGGCAGGGGCACAATCGAGCTTTCTTT
>TRBV27|TRBJ1-5|16|NA|NA
CASSLSTVHSNQPQHF
TGTGCCAGCAGCCTTAGCACCGTTCATAGCAATCAGCCCCAGCATTTT
>TRBV5-1|TRBJ2-2|17|TRBD2|once
CASSPTSGPPNTGELFF
TGCGCCAGCAGCCCAACTAGCGGACCACCGAACACCGGGGAGCTGTTTTTT
>TRBV28|TRBJ1-2|14|TRBD1|NA
CASSLEQGNYGYTF
TGTGCCAGCAGTTTAGAACAGGGGAACTATGGCTACACCTTC
>TRBV4-3|TRBJ1-5|15|NA|NA
CASSQALYSNQPQHF
TGCGCCAGCAGCCAAGCACTTTATAGCAATCAGCCCCAGCATTTT
>TRBV5-1|TRBJ2-1|16|NA|NA
CASSPFYSDGRNEQFF
TGCGCCAGCAGCCCCTTCTACTCGGACGGACGCAATGAGCAGTTCTTC
>TRBV3-1/TRBV3-2|TRBJ2-2|16|NA|NA
CASSQFAGSNTGELFF
TGTGCCAGCAGCCAATTTGCGGGATCGAACACCGGGGAGCTGTTTTTT
>TRBV5-5|TRBJ1-5|15|NA|NA
CASSLGPNSNQPQHF
TGTGCCAGCAGCTTGGGGCCGAATAGCAATCAGCCCCAGCATTTT
>TRBV19|TRBJ2-1|15|NA|NA
CASTISGRGGDEQFF
TGTGCCAGTACAATTTCGGGACGAGGAGGTGATGAGCAGTTCTTC
>TRBV7-3|TRBJ2-5|16|NA|NA
CASSPTGLGVGATQYF
TGTGCCAGCAGCCCGACCGGACTGGGGGTCGGAGCGACCCAGTACTTC
>TRBV9|TRBJ2-1|14|NA|NA
CASSVGDTYNEQFF
TGTGCCAGCAGCGTAGGGGACACATACAATGAGCAGTTCTTC
>TRBV6-1|TRBJ1-5|17|NA|NA
CASSEIVTADSNQPQHF
TGTGCCAGCAGTGAAATTGTTACAGCAGATAGCAATCAGCCCCAGCATTTT
>TRBV27|TRBJ1-3|13|NA|few
CASRRISGNTIYF
TGTGCCAGTAGACGGATCTCTGGAAACACCATATATTTT
>TRBV11-2|TRBJ1-3|16|TRBD1|NA
CASSLTGTGTGNTIYF
TGTGCCAGCAGCTTAACCGGGACAGGGACTGGAAACACCATATATTTT
>TRBV7-8|TRBJ1-4|18|NA|NA
CASSLKIRTLGGGEKLFF
TGTGCCAGCAGCCTAAAAATAAGGACCCTCGGCGGGGGTGAAAAACTGTTTTTT
>TRBV7-3|TRBJ1-1|13|NA|NA
CASSLQGGTEAFF
TGTGCCAGCAGCTTACAGGGCGGCACTGAAGCTTTCTTT
>TRBV5-5|TRBJ2-1|16|NA|NA
CASSFRGASSYNEQFF
TGTGCCAGCAGCTTTCGGGGCGCGAGCTCCTACAATGAGCAGTTCTTC
>TRBV5-1|TRBJ2-1|14|NA|NA
CASSLTSSNNEQFF
TGCGCCAGCAGCTTGACTAGCAGTAACAATGAGCAGTTCTTC
>TRBV12-5|TRBJ1-2|14|TRBD1|NA
CASEKPGQNYGYTF
TGTGCTAGTGAGAAACCGGGACAGAACTATGGCTACACCTTC
>TRBV7-3|TRBJ2-5|15|TRBD1|NA
CASSPNTGQGETQYF
TGTGCCAGCAGCCCCAATACGGGACAGGGGGAGACCCAGTACTTC
>TRBV10-2|TRBJ2-3|11|NA|NA
CASTKTDTQYF
TGCGCCAGCACAAAAACAGATACGCAGTATTTT
>TRBV11-2|TRBJ2-6|17|NA|NA
CASSLRSRGEGANVLTF
TGTGCCAGCAGCTTAAGGTCTCGGGGCGAAGGGGCCAACGTCCTGACTTTC
>TRBV18|TRBJ2-3|14|NA|NA
CASSPPEATDTQYF
TGTGCCAGCTCACCACCGGAAGCTACAGATACGCAGTATTTT
>TRBV2|TRBJ2-3|15|TRBD2|few
CASSKGTSGTDTQYF
TGTGCCAGCAGCAAAGGGACTAGCGGCACAGATACGCAGTATTTT
>TRBV4-2|TRBJ1-3|15|NA|NA
CASSQRDLGGNTIYF
TGTGCCAGCAGTCAACGGGACCTTGGGGGAAACACCATATATTTT
>TRBV27|TRBJ1-1|15|NA|NA
CASRSDASINTEAFF
TGTGCCAGCAGATCCGACGCCAGCATTAACACTGAAGCTTTCTTT
>TRBV7-2|TRBJ1-5|15|NA|NA
CASSLASGGNQPQHF
TGTGCCAGCAGCTTAGCTAGTGGCGGCAATCAGCCCCAGCATTTT
>TRBV5-1|TRBJ2-6|15|NA|few
CASSLLPSGANVLTF
TGCGCCAGCAGCTTGCTCCCCTCTGGGGCCAACGTCCTGACTTTC
>TRBV30|TRBJ2-1|14|TRBD2|few
CAWRRAGTNDEQFF
TGTGCCTGGAGAAGAGCGGGGACTAACGATGAGCAGTTCTTC
>TRBV7-2|TRBJ1-5|16|TRBD1|NA
CASSLEPGQGFQPQHF
TGTGCCAGCAGCTTAGAACCGGGACAGGGATTTCAGCCCCAGCATTTT
>TRBV2|TRBJ2-5|17|TRBD2|NA
CASSDPVSSGVRETQYF
TGTGCCAGCAGTGATCCGGTTTCTAGCGGGGTCCGTGAGACCCAGTACTTC
>TRBV11-2|TRBJ1-5|14|NA|few
CASSPGRSNQPQHF
TGTGCCAGCAGCCCGGGACGGAGCAATCAGCCCCAGCATTTT
>TRBV18|TRBJ1-1|18|NA|NA
CASSPLGSQAHSNTEAFF
TGTGCCAGCTCACCATTAGGAAGTCAGGCGCACTCGAACACTGAAGCTTTCTTT
>TRBV7-2|TRBJ2-1|16|TRBD2|once
CASSSAGARSYNEQFF
TGTGCCAGCAGCTCAGCGGGGGCCCGCTCCTACAATGAGCAGTTCTTC
>TRBV10-1|TRBJ2-1|16|TRBD1|NA
CASRDLGQLSYNEQFF
TGCGCCAGCAGAGACCTGGGACAGCTCTCCTACAATGAGCAGTTCTTC
>TRBV4-3|TRBJ1-6|15|NA|NA
CASSQGAVPNSPLHF
TGCGCCAGCAGCCAAGGGGCCGTTCCCAATTCACCCCTCCACTTT
>TRBV5-5|TRBJ1-2|13|NA|NA
CASSAGRGYGYTF
TGTGCCAGCAGCGCCGGCCGGGGATATGGCTACACCTTC
>TRBV19|TRBJ2-5|17|TRBD2|NA
CASSSHSGGKYQETQYF
TGTGCCAGTAGTTCACATAGCGGGGGGAAGTACCAAGAGACCCAGTACTTC
>TRBV7-2|TRBJ2-1|13|NA|NA
CASSLGRHNEQFF
TGTGCCAGCAGCCTGGGACGGCACAATGAGCAGTTCTTC
>TRBV19|TRBJ2-5|16|TRBD1|once
CASSIHKAGGLETQYF
TGTGCCAGTAGTATTCATAAGGCAGGGGGCTTGGAGACCCAGTACTTC
>TRBV5-1|TRBJ2-1|16|NA|NA
CASSLDGTRGDNEQFF
TGCGCCAGCAGCTTGGATGGGACCAGGGGCGACAATGAGCAGTTCTTC
>TRBV2|TRBJ2-2|17|NA|NA
CASSDAGRGSNAGELFF
TGTGCCAGCAGCGATGCAGGTCGAGGAAGTAACGCCGGGGAGCTGTTTTTT
>TRBV10-3|TRBJ1-1|13|TRBD1|NA
CAIRGDRETEAFF
TGTGCCATCAGGGGAGACAGGGAAACTGAAGCTTTCTTT
>TRBV6-5|TRBJ1-2|13|TRBD1|NA
CASRDRDVHGYTF
TGTGCCAGCAGGGACAGGGATGTTCATGGCTACACCTTC
>TRBV28|TRBJ1-6|14|NA|NA
CASKQGSYNSPLHF
TGTGCCAGCAAACAGGGCTCCTATAATTCACCCCTCCACTTT
>TRBV30|TRBJ2-6|17|NA|NA
CAWSPYHPRDGANVLTF
TGTGCCTGGAGCCCTTACCACCCCAGGGATGGGGCCAACGTCCTGACTTTC